This TCR beta chain was captured by sequencing in a study of human thymus T cells. Method: immunoSEQ multiplex PCR; TCRdb's copy keeps in-frame clones and lacks some. Seen here are some 40,000 clones, 94% observed once, and the top ten hold more than 0.1%. The germline CDR1 and CDR2 sequences are MNHEY and SMNVEV (reference sequence). V was cut by 2 bases and J by 2 bases, with 5 bases left in between. The CDR3 totals 13 residues. The receptor's source is a boy in the first two years of life with a congenital heart defect but otherwise immunologically healthy. The sequenced material came from blood. The rearrangement links TRBV27 to TRBJ2-3, with unresolved D. CDR3 amino acids: CASSLQATDTQYF. DNA of the CDR3: TGTGCCAGCAGTTTACAAGCCACAGATACGCAGTATTTT.